This T cell receptor (beta chain) was retrieved from a study of T-cell memory formation after mild COVID-19 (dated by TCRdb to about 2021). Turning to the overall study: TCR sequence clusters from the two donors were largely donor specific. Longitudinal TCRalpha and TCRbeta repertoire sequencing tracked T-cell clones expanding and contracting after mild COVID-19 in a couple of donors. Two young, previously healthy adult volunteers made up the cohort, one male and one female.

Sequencing took place on an Illumina NovaSeq 6000. cDNA libraries for TCRalpha and TCRbeta were prepared by 5'RACE using constant-segment primers, with sample barcodes and unique molecular identifiers added. Trizol reagent was used to extract RNA from every sample. Amplification of the libraries took two PCR steps, and the second step added a second sample barcode plus Illumina TruSeq adapters. Sequencing of the libraries was done on an Illumina NovaSeq, producing 2 x 150 bp paired-end reads. Under the source paper's analysis protocol: Demultiplexing of reads and collapsing into UMI-guided consensus sequences were performed with migec v1.2.7. Using mixcr v2.1.11, UMI consensuses were aligned to TRA and TRB V and J templates and then assembled into clonotypes. A clonotype was counted as expanded or contracted only if both edgeR and NoisET called the change significant, with noise models trained on biological replicates. For edgeR calls, the cutoffs were a false discovery rate-adjusted p below 0.01 and a log2 fold-change threshold of 1. As an exploratory analysis of dynamics, max-normalized trajectories of the 1000 most abundant clonotypes were examined by PCA with hierarchical clustering. Each responding clone was given a CD4 or CD8 phenotype based on the CD4+ and CD8+ repertoires, which had been sequenced separately. TCRdb ran its own pipeline on the public reads, namely fastp trimming at Q25 and MiXCR clone calling, and kept in-frame beta chains. Identical CDR3 protein sequences are pooled into one entry, listed with their most common genes and DNA. The V and J calls, along with clone size, are taken from TCRdb and not from the paper's own processing. In this sample the table shows 450,000 or so distinct CDR3 sequences, around 18% of which occur a single time. The ten largest clonotypes hold around 8.4% of the sample.

Ficoll-Paque density gradient centrifugation was the method used to isolate PBMCs. Comment on this clonotype: What this receptor recognizes is not known. There are no base qualities to consult, and no much larger clone falls within one base.

What the work shows at the level of the full study, not this receptor alone: Contracting CD4+ clones turned up mainly in the CM and EM memory subsets, whereas EMRA was where CD8+ clones were enriched. Some responding clones were detected in pre-infection memory, suggesting pre-existing cross-reactive memory T cells joined the SARS-CoV-2 response. The study included only a couple of mild cases, and larger cohorts that include severe cases with pre-infection samples were judged to be necessary. From day 15 to 85, contracting clones showed balanced CD4/CD8 phenotypes, whereas a second wave of clones that expanded from day 15 to 37 leaned towards CD4+. SARS-CoV-2 specificity was not confirmed for the second-wave clones peaking on day 37.

Trimming accounts for 3 bases at V and 0 bases at J, while the number of junction bases matched to no gene is 7. CDR1 MGHRA and CDR2 YSYEKL were looked up in the germline V gene. The CDR3, cysteine through phenylalanine, is 16 amino acids long. CDR3 DNA is the only sequence kept; it has 48 bases, read in frame from the first base. Rearrangement joined TRBV4-1 to TRBJ1-1, and 7 junctional nucleotides match TRBD1. Sequenced sample: PBMCs or a T cell subset sorted from them (not recorded which). This TCR came from an adult woman who had mild COVID-19 (a few samples of this study predate the infection). The sample titles of this study are shuffled in the database, so cell type and time point are left out; the donor was told from shared clones. The CDR3 region reads CASSHPRQGMNTEAFF. The DNA sequence is as follows: TGCGCCAGCAGCCATCCCCGACAGGGTATGAACACTGAAGCTTTCTTT.